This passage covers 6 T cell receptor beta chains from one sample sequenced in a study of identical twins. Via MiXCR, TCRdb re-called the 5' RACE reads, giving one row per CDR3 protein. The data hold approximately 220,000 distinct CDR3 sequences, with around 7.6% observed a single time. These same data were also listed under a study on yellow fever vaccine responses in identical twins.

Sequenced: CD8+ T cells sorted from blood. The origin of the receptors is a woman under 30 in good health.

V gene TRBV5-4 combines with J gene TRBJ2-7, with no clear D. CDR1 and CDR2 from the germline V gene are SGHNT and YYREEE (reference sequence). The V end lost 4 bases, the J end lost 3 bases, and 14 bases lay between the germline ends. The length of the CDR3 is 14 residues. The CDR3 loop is CASSMAERLYEQYF. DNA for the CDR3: TGTGCCAGCAGCATGGCTGAAAGACTCTACGAGCAGTACTTC.

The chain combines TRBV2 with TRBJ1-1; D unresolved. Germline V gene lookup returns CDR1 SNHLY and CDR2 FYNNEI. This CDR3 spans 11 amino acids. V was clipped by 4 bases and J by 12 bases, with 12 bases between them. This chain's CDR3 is CASSVPMETFF. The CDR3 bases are TGTGCCAGCAGTGTCCCCATGGAGACTTTCTTT. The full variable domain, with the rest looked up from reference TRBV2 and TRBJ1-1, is EPEVTQTPSHQVTQMGQEVILRCVPISNHLYFYWYRQILGQKVEFLVSFYNNEISEKSEIFDDQFSVERPDGSNFTLKIRSTKLEDSAMYFCASSVPMETFFGQGTRLTVV.

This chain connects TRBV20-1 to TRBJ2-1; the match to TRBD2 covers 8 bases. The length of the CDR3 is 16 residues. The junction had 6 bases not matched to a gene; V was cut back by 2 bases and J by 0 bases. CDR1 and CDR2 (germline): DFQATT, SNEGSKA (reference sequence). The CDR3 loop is CSARLRGGSSYNEQFF. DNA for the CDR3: TGCAGTGCTAGACTACGGGGGGGTAGCTCCTACAATGAGCAGTTCTTC.

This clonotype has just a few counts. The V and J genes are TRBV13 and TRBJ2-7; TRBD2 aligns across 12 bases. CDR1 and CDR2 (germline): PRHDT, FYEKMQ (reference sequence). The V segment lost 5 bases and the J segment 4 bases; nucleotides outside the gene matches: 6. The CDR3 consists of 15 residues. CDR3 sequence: CASSPRTSGKYEQYF. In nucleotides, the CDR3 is TGTGCCAGCAGCCCCCGGACTAGCGGGAAATACGAGCAGTACTTC.

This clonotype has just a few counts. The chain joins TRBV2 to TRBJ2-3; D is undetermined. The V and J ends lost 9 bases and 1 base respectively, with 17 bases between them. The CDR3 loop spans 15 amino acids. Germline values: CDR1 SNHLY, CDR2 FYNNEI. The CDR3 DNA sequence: TGTGCCAGTCCTTTGGTGGTCGGTGGCACAGATACGCAGTATTTT. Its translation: CASPLVVGGTDTQYF. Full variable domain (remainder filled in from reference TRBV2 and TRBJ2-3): EPEVTQTPSHQVTQMGQEVILRCVPISNHLYFYWYRQILGQKVEFLVSFYNNEISEKSEIFDDQFSVERPDGSNFTLKIRSTKLEDSAMYFCASPLVVGGTDTQYFGPGTRLTVL.

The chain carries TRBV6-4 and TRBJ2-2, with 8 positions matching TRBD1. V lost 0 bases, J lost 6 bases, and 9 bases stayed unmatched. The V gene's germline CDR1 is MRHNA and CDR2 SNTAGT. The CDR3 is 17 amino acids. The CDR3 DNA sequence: TGTGCCAGCAGTGACTCTTCGGAGACAGGGGCGTCCGGGGAGCTGTTTTTT. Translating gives CASSDSSETGASGELFF.